This TCR beta chain was recorded in a study of T cells in Graves' hyperthyroidism and ophthalmopathy. Study details: It was at initial diagnosis, before any treatment, that peripheral blood was collected. Study-wide points: Ophthalmopathy and stable hyperthyroidism were told apart by a 13 V-J model.

Amplified regions were TCR beta CDR3 sequences from RNA transcripts. In the first-round RT-PCR of the TCR CDR3, the HTBI primer set was used. Each CDR3 protein gets one entry after TCRdb re-called the multiplex PCR reads with MiXCR. The sample shows over 700,000 distinct CDR3 sequences, approximately 36% of them seen only once. This CDR3 is 14 amino acids long. In germline, CDR1 is SNHLY, CDR2 FYNNEI. V shed 9 bases and J 0 bases; nucleotides not matched to a gene: 8. Ten or more counts support this clonotype. Its antigen is unidentified. The sample comprised blood. The rearrangement joins TRBV2 to TRBJ2-7; 7 bases match TRBD1. The clonotype originates from a woman aged 40-49 years with Graves' hyperthyroidism. The CDR3 coding sequence is TGTGCCAGTGTGAGGGGGCGAAGCTCCTACGAGCAGTACTTC. Translating gives CASVRGRSSYEQYF.